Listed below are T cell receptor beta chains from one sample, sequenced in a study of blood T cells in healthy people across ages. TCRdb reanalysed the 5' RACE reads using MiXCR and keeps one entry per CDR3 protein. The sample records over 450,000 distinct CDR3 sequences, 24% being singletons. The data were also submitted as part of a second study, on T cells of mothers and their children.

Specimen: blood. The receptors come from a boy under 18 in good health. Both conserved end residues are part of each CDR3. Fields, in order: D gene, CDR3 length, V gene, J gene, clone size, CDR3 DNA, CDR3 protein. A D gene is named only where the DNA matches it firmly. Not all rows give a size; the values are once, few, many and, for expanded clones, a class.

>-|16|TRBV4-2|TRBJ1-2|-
TGTGCCAGCAGCCGACAACGTTCTGAAAGTTTCGATGGCTACACCTTC
CASSRQRSESFDGYTF
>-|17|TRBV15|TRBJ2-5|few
TGTGCCACCAGCACGCACTTGCGGTCGAGGGGAGGAGAGACCCAGTACTTC
CATSTHLRSRGGETQYF
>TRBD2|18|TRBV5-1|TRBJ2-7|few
TGCGCCAGCAGCTTGTTTGGTAGCGGGAGGCAGAGCTCCTACGAGCAGTACTTC
CASSLFGSGRQSSYEQYF
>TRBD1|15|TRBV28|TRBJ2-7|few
TGTGCCAGCAGCCCCGGGGACAGATTGACCTACGAGCAGTACTTC
CASSPGDRLTYEQYF
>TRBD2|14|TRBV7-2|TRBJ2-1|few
TGTGCCAGTGGCAGGCGGGGGGACTACAATGAGCAGTCCTTC
CASGRRGDYNEQSF
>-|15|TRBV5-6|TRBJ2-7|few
TGTGCCAGCAGCCAGACAGGGATGGACTACTACGAGCAGTACTTC
CASSQTGMDYYEQYF
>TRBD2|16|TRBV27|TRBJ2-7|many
TGTGCCAGCAGTTTATCGGGACTAGCGGGAATCTACGAGCAGTACTTC
CASSLSGLAGIYEQYF
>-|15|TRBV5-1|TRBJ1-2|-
TGCGCCAGCAGCTTGGATGGACACGGCGGCTATGGCTACACCTTC
CASSLDGHGGYGYTF
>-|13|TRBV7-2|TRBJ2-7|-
TGTGCCAGCAGCTTCAGGGCCACTTACGAGCAGTACTTC
CASSFRATYEQYF
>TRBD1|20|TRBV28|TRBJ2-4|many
TGTGCCAGCAGTTTTATGGCTGGGACAGAAAGAAATCGGGGCAAAAACATTCAGTACTTC
CASSFMAGTERNRGKNIQYF
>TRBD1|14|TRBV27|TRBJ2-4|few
TGTGCCAGCAGTTCAGAAACGGACAGGGCGGTTCAGTACTTC
CASSSETDRAVQYF
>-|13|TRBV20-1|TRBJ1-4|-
TGCAGTGCTGAGTGGGACGGTAATGAAAAACTGTTTTTT
CSAEWDGNEKLFF
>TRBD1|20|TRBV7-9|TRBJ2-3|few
TGTGCCAGCAGCTTCGGACAGGGCGGGCCACCTTCAGGAGCCACAGATACGCAGTATTTT
CASSFGQGGPPSGATDTQYF
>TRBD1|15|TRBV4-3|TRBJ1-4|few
TGCGCCAGCAGCCAACGGACAGGGGTTGGGGAAAAACTGTTTTTT
CASSQRTGVGEKLFF
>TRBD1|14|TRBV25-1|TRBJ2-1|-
TGTGCCAGCAGTGGGGACAGGGGGCCCAATGAGCAGTTCTTC
CASSGDRGPNEQFF
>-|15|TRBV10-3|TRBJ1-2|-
TGTGCCATCAGTGAAGCGGGGAAGGTACCCTATGGCTACACCTTC
CAISEAGKVPYGYTF
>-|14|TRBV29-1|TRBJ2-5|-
TGCAGCGGCCAAGGACGGGAGCCTCAAGAGACCCAGTACTTC
CSGQGREPQETQYF
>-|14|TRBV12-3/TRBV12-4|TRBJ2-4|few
TGTGCCGGCAGTTTTTGGCTAGCCAAAAACATTCAGTACTTC
CAGSFWLAKNIQYF
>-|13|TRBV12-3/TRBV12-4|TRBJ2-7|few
TGTGCCAGCAGGGGTCGGAACGCCTACGAGCAGTACTTC
CASRGRNAYEQYF
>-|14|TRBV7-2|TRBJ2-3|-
TGTGCCAGCAGCCCCGATAGCGCCACAGATACGCAGTATTTT
CASSPDSATDTQYF
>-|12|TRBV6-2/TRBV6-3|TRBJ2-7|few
TGTGCCAGCAGTCCTGCTAGGAACGAGCAGTACTTC
CASSPARNEQYF
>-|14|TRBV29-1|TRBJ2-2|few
TGCAGCGCTCGGGCCCAAGGGAACACCGGGGAGCTGTTTTTT
CSARAQGNTGELFF
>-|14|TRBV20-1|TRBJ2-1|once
TGCAGTGCTAGAGCCGGAGCGGGTGGTCATGAGCAGTTCTTC
CSARAGAGGHEQFF